The 25 T cell receptor beta chains presented below share a single source sample, sequenced in a study of long-term antiretroviral therapy in people with HIV. Running of the v3.0 immunoSEQ assay took place at survey level. Profiling relied on immunoSEQ multiplex PCR, and the TCRdb table lists in-frame clones only, not all of them. Of tens of thousands of clones in the sample, about 88% were seen once. The sequencing used unsorted PBMCs, collected approximately 2.9 years before starting antiretroviral therapy. These receptors were obtained from a woman under 40 with HIV.

This sequence joins TRBV2 and TRBJ1-5; 9 bases are shared with TRBD1. Germline trimming cut 5 bases from V and 9 bases from J; bases unmatched to any gene: 8. The CDR3 totals 14 residues. The germline V gene encodes CDR1 SNHLY and CDR2 FYNNEI. CDR3 nucleotides: TGTGCCAGCAGTTTTCAGACAGGGGGTTGGCCCCAGCATTTT. Translation: CASSFQTGGWPQHF.

The V call is TRBV6-1, the J call TRBJ1-2; D possibly corresponds to TRBD1 (6 bases). The germline V gene has CDR1 MNHNS and CDR2 SASEGT. The CDR3 loop spans 13 amino acids. V was pared by 4 bases and J by 6 bases, with 12 bases between. The CDR3 spells CASSVGQPDGYTF. The CDR3 region has the DNA TGTGCCAGCAGTGTCGGACAGCCCGATGGCTACACCTTC.

This sequence joins TRBV7-3 and TRBJ2-1; the D gene is possibly TRBD1 (6 bases). V lost 3 bases to trimming and J lost 4 bases, with 10 bases between them. Germline CDR1 reads SGHTA; CDR2 reads FQGTGA. This CDR3 has 14 amino acids. In nucleotides, the CDR3 is TGTGCCAGCAGCTTCGGGACACTATACAATGAGCAGTTCTTC. Amino acids: CASSFGTLYNEQFF. Based on the CDR3 plus reference TRBV7-3 and TRBJ2-1, the full variable domain is GAGVSQTPSNKVTEKGKYVELRCDPISGHTALYWYRQSLGQGPEFLIYFQGTGAADDSGLPNDRFFAVRPEGSVSTLKIQRTERGDSAVYLCASSFGTLYNEQFFGPGTRLTVL.

The rearrangement joins TRBV29-1 to TRBJ1-3; 8 bases are a match to TRBD1. Germline values: CDR1 SQVTM, CDR2 ANQGSEA. CDR3 length: 17 residues. J lost 2 bases, V lost 6 bases, and 15 bases had no gene match. CDR3 nucleotide sequence: TGCAGCGTAGTAACAGCCTCCGGGACAGGCACTGGAAACACCATATATTTT. Its translation is CSVVTASGTGTGNTIYF.

The V call is TRBV11-2, the J call TRBJ1-6; no reliable D call. The CDR3 consists of 13 residues. Trimming shortened V by 2 bases and J by 10 bases, and 9 bases separated the two germline ends. The germline CDR1 and CDR2 sequences are SGHAT and FQNNGV. The CDR3 nucleotides are TGTGCCAGCAGCTTACTGGCAGCCTCACCCCTCCACTTT. The encoded protein is CASSLLAASPLHF.

The table lists this clone with a few counts. The CDR3 sequence: CASRRTGTNTEAFF. DNA for the CDR3: TGTGCCAGCCGAAGGACAGGGACGAACACTGAAGCTTTCTTT. This chain uses TRBV19 with TRBJ1-1; 8 positions agree with TRBD1. CDR3 length: 14 residues. Germline V gene data show CDR1 as LNHDA and CDR2 as SQIVND (reference sequence). V shed 9 bases, J shed 1 base, and the junction held 7 bases outside the gene matches.

The CDR3 DNA sequence: TGCGCCAGCAGCTTGGAACCGAAGACTGAAGCTTTCTTT. Translating gives CASSLEPKTEAFF. The chain is built from TRBV5-1 and TRBJ1-1, with D uncertain. Trimming removed 0 bases from V and 5 bases from J, with 8 bases in between. Germline V CDR1 and CDR2: SGHRS, YFSETQ. This CDR3 spans 13 amino acids.

The chain joins TRBV5-4 to TRBJ2-1; D is tentatively TRBD1 or TRBD2 (6 bases each). The CDR3 loop spans 16 amino acids. V lost 4 bases and J 0 bases, leaving 14 bases between the germline ends. The V gene's germline CDR1 is SGHNT and CDR2 YYREEE (reference sequence). The CDR3: CASSATGASSYNEQFF. CDR3 DNA: TGTGCCAGCAGCGCAACGGGGGCCAGCTCCTACAATGAGCAGTTCTTC.

The chain uses TRBV11-2 and TRBJ2-1; no firm D call. The V gene's germline CDR1 is SGHAT and CDR2 FQNNGV. Trimming left V 4 bases short and J 0 bases short, with 16 bases between. This CDR3 region has 17 residues. For the CDR3, the DNA is TGTGCCAGCAGCTCCCCTAAATGGTATTTCTCCTACAATGAGCAGTTCTTC. This sequence encodes CASSSPKWYFSYNEQFF.

This rearrangement joins TRBV2 to TRBJ2-7; TRBD1 matches at 8 bases. CDR1 SNHLY and CDR2 FYNNEI come from the germline V gene. CDR3 length: 14 amino acids. Trimming at V came to 7 bases and at J to 5 bases, leaving 10 bases not matched to a gene. CDR3 sequence: CASKRTGQGHEQYF. The CDR3, as DNA: TGTGCCAGCAAGAGGACAGGACAGGGCCACGAGCAGTACTTC. Complete variable domain (other parts from reference TRBV2 and TRBJ2-7): EPEVTQTPSHQVTQMGQEVILRCVPISNHLYFYWYRQILGQKVEFLVSFYNNEISEKSEIFDDQFSVERPDGSNFTLKIRSTKLEDSAMYFCASKRTGQGHEQYFGPGTRLTVT.

In DNA, the CDR3 is TGTGCCAGTAGTCGAGTCCTAGGGGGCTCCTATAATTCACCCCTCCACTTT. As protein: CASSRVLGGSYNSPLHF. V usage is TRBV19 and J usage is TRBJ1-6; tentatively, D is TRBD1 (6 bases). Trimming pared 5 bases from V and 0 bases from J, leaving 14 bases between. CDR3 length equals 17 residues. Germline V gene lookup returns CDR1 LNHDA and CDR2 SQIVND (reference sequence).

This clone was seen only once. The rearrangement joins TRBV4-1 to TRBJ2-1; D may be TRBD1 (5 bases). V lost 4 bases to trimming and J lost 3 bases, with 13 bases between them. The CDR3 contains 15 residues. CDR1 is MGHRA, CDR2 YSYEKL, per germline. CDR3 residues: CASSPTGSHYNEQFF. The CDR3 DNA reads as TGCGCCAGCAGCCCTACAGGCTCTCACTACAATGAGCAGTTCTTC.

V usage is TRBV27 and J usage is TRBJ1-2; D is unclear. Germline-derived CDR1 and CDR2 are MNHEY and SMNVEV (reference sequence). Trimming pared 6 bases from V and 8 bases from J, leaving 16 bases between. The CDR3 loop spans 13 amino acids. CDR3 residues: CASSSNPPGGYTF. Written as DNA, the CDR3 is TGTGCCAGCAGCTCAAACCCTCCCGGGGGCTACACCTTC.

This clone was picked up a small number of times. V and J are TRBV7-2 and TRBJ1-6; D unclear. V lost 5 bases, J lost 4 bases, and 9 bases lay in between. The CDR3 has 14 amino acids. Per germline, CDR1 SGHTA and CDR2 FQGNSA. CDR3 DNA sequence: TGTGCCAGCAGCGCTCTGGCTTATAATTCACCCCTCCACTTT. It specifies CASSALAYNSPLHF.

The chain links TRBV5-5 to TRBJ1-1; D remains unclear. Looked up from germline, CDR1 is SGHKS and CDR2 is YYEKEE (reference sequence). V was trimmed by 0 bases and J by 0 bases, leaving 6 bases between them. The CDR3 is 14 amino acids. The CDR3 bases are TGTGCCAGCAGCTTGGCAGCCATGAACACTGAAGCTTTCTTT. This codes for CASSLAAMNTEAFF.

This chain's CDR3 is CSVVGQGDQETQYF. CDR3 DNA: TGCAGCGTTGTAGGCCAGGGGGACCAAGAGACCCAGTACTTC. The chain has TRBV29-1 and TRBJ2-5; 7 bases match TRBD1. The germline V gene encodes CDR1 SQVTM and CDR2 ANQGSEA. CDR3 size: 14 residues. V dropped 4 bases and J dropped 0; count of bases not matched to a gene: 5.

J is TRBJ2-1 and V is TRBV5-8, with D perhaps TRBD1 or TRBD2 (5 bases each). Trimming took 4 bases from V and 9 from J, leaving 23 bases between them. In germline, CDR1 is SGHTS, CDR2 YDEGEE. The CDR3 is made up of 16 amino acids. The DNA for the CDR3 is TGTGCCAGCAGCCGTTTAAATCCGGGACGGTCCACTGAGCAGTTCTTC. Protein product: CASSRLNPGRSTEQFF.

This chain links TRBV2 with TRBJ2-4; a possible D gene is TRBD2 (6 bases). Per the germline V gene, CDR1 is SNHLY and CDR2 is FYNNEI. This CDR3 contains 17 residues. Trimming cost V 5 bases and J 0 bases, with 17 bases left between them. CDR3 protein: CASSPPGLAIAKNIQYF. In DNA, the CDR3 is TGTGCCAGCAGTCCACCGGGACTTGCGATAGCCAAAAACATTCAGTACTTC.

By its share, this clone is medium-sized (0.01 to 0.1%). The chain has TRBV7-2 and TRBJ2-7, with TRBD1 matching 7 bases. The ends lost 4 bases at V and 3 bases at J; junction bases unmatched: 12. The germline V gene has CDR1 SGHTA and CDR2 FQGNSA. The CDR3 has 16 amino acids. This CDR3 is CASSYGPTGTYYEQYF. CDR3 nucleotide sequence: TGTGCCAGCAGCTACGGGCCGACAGGGACCTACTACGAGCAGTACTTC.

This rearrangement joins TRBV11-2 to TRBJ2-1; D is perhaps TRBD2 (5 bases). The CDR3 runs 13 residues. The ends were cut back, 0 bases at V and 7 bases at J, with 7 bases in the middle. Germline V lookup: CDR1 SGHAT, CDR2 FQNNGV. CDR3 DNA sequence: TGTGCCAGCAGCTTAGAGACGGGGAATGAGCAGTTCTTC. It translates to CASSLETGNEQFF. The whole variable domain, remainder taken from reference TRBV11-2 and TRBJ2-1, is EAGVAQSPRYKIIEKRQSVAFWCNPISGHATLYWYQQILGQGPKLLIQFQNNGVVDDSQLPKDRFSAERLKGVDSTLKIQPAKLEDSAVYLCASSLETGNEQFFGPGTRLTVL.

The chain links TRBV2 to TRBJ1-4; D remains unclear. CDR1 SNHLY and CDR2 FYNNEI come from the germline V gene. The CDR3 has 13 amino acids. V lost 11 bases to trimming and J lost 1 base, with 11 bases between them. The CDR3 nucleotides read TGTGCCGGGCAGACGGAAACTAATGAAAAACTGTTTTTT. This translates into CAGQTETNEKLFF.

This clone was detected once. The CDR3 nucleotides are TGTGCCAGCAGCACCCCACTAGCGGGGGAACAAGAGACCCAGTACTTC. It yields the protein CASSTPLAGEQETQYF. The chain couples TRBV7-9 to TRBJ2-5, with 11 nucleotides matching TRBD2. Losses at the gene ends were 5 bases for V and 2 bases for J; bases not matched to a gene: 7. Per germline, CDR1 SEHNR and CDR2 FQNEAQ (reference sequence). The CDR3 sequence is 16 residues long.

Only a few counts were recorded for this clone. The chain employs TRBV7-2 and TRBJ1-3; 7 positions agree with TRBD1. CDR3 size: 13 residues. CDR1 SGHTA and CDR2 FQGNSA come from the germline V gene. V lost 2 bases and J lost 10; bases outside the gene matches: 5. CDR3: CASSLSVQGTIYF. The CDR3 coding sequence is TGTGCCAGCAGCTTAAGCGTACAGGGGACCATATATTTT.

The chain uses TRBV6-5 and TRBJ2-2; 8 bases fit TRBD2. CDR1 MNHEY and CDR2 SVGAGI come from the germline V gene. J gave up 4 bases and V 0 bases, and 4 bases lay outside the gene matches. CDR3 length equals 16 residues. This CDR3 reads CASSYSESGGTGELFF. The CDR3 DNA reads as TGTGCCAGCAGTTACTCGGAGAGCGGGGGCACCGGGGAGCTGTTTTTT.

The CDR3 nucleotides read TGTGCCAGCAGCTTAGGGAGCGGGGGCCCCAACGAGCAGTACTTC. Amino acid sequence: CASSLGSGGPNEQYF. The chain joins TRBV7-2 to TRBJ2-7; TRBD2 matches 8 bases. The CDR3 contains 15 residues. The V gene's germline CDR1 is SGHTA and CDR2 FQGNSA. V shed 1 base, J shed 5 bases, and the junction held 7 bases outside the gene matches. Full variable domain (missing parts from reference TRBV7-2 and TRBJ2-7): GAGVSQSPSNKVTEKGKDVELRCDPISGHTALYWYRQSLGQGLEFLIYFQGNSAPDKSGLPSDRFSAERTGGSVSTLTIQRTQQEDSAVYLCASSLGSGGPNEQYFGPGTRLTVT.